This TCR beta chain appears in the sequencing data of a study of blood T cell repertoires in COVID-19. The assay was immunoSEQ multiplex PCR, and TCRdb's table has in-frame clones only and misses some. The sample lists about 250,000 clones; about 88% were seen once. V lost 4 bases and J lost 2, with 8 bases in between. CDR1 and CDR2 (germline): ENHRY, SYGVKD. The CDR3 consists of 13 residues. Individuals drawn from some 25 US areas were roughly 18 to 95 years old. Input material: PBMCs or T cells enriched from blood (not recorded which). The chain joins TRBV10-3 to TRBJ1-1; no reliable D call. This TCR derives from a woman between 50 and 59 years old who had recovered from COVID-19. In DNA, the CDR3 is TGTGCCATCAGTGTGGGAGTTAACACTGAAGCTTTCTTT. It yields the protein CAISVGVNTEAFF.